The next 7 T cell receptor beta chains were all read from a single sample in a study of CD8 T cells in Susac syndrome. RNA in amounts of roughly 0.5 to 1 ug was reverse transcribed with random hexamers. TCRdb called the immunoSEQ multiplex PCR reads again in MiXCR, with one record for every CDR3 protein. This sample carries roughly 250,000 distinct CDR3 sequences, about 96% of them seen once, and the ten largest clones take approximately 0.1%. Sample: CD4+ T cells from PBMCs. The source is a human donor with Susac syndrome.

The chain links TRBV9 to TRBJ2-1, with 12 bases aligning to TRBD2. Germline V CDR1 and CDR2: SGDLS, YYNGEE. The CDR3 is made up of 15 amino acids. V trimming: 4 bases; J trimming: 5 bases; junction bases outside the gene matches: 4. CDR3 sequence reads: CASSPTSGRNNEQFF. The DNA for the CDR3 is TGTGCCAGCAGCCCGACTAGCGGGAGAAACAATGAGCAGTTCTTC.

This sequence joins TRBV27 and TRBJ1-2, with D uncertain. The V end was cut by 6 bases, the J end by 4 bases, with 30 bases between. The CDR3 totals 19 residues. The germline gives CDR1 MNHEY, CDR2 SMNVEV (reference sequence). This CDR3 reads CASSHNAPREAGRLYGYTF. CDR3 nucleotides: TGTGCCAGCAGCCACAACGCACCCAGAGAGGCTGGACGGCTCTATGGCTACACCTTC.

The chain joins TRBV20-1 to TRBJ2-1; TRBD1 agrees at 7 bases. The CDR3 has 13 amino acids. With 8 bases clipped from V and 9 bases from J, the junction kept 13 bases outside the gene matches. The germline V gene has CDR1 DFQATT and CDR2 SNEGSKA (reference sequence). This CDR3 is CSTPSDRVGEQFF. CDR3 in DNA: TGCAGTACCCCTTCAGACAGGGTGGGTGAGCAGTTCTTC.

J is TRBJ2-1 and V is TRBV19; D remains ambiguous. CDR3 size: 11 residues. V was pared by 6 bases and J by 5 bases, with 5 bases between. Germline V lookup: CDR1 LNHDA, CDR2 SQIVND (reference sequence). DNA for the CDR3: TGTGCCAGTAGGCTCAACAATGAGCAGTTCTTC. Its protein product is CASRLNNEQFF.

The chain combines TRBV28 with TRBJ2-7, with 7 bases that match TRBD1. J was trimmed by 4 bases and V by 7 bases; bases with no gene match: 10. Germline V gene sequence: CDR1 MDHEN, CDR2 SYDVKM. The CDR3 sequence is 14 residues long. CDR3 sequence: CASIRRDSLYEQYF. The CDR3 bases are TGTGCCAGCATTCGAAGGGACAGCTTATACGAGCAGTACTTC.

CDR3 sequence reads: CASISRKRYGGSYNEQFF. CDR3 bases: TGTGCCAGCATTAGCCGCAAGAGGTATGGAGGCTCCTACAATGAGCAGTTCTTC. The rearrangement joins TRBV27 to TRBJ2-1; perhaps TRBD2 as D (5 bases). The V gene lost 7 bases and the J gene lost 0 bases, with 22 bases spanning the gap. This CDR3 contains 18 residues. Germline CDR1 reads MNHEY; CDR2 reads SMNVEV (reference sequence).

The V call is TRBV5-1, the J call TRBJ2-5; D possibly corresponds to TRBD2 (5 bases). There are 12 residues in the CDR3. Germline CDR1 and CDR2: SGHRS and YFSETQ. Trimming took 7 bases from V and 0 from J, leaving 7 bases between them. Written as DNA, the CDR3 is TGCGCCAGCTCGGGAAACCAAGAGACCCAGTACTTC. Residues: CASSGNQETQYF. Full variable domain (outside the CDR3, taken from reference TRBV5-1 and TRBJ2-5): KAGVTQTPRYLIKTRGQQVTLSCSPISGHRSVSWYQQTPGQGLQFLFEYFSETQRNKGNFPGRFSGRQFSNSRSEMNVSTLELGDSALYLCASSGNQETQYFGPGTRLLVL.